The sequence of this T cell receptor beta chain was determined in a study of beta chain features in type 1 diabetes. Whole-study context: Cells sorted and examined across all samples totaled over 95 million.

The authors reverse transcribed all of the isolated RNA, so sequencing captured expressed TCRB transcripts. Measured with immunoSEQ multiplex PCR; TCRdb has only the in-frame clones, and not every one. The sample records about 360,000 clones, around 12% being singletons. This clone has more than one count but fewer than ten. Its antigen is not identified. Overall study findings and caveats: Researchers reported that naive, central memory and Treg TCRB repertoires appeared more similar in patients than in healthy donors. Insertions were fewer and deletions more numerous at VDJ junctions in type 1 diabetes patients.

This TCR was recovered from a man between 18 and 29 years old in good health. Sequenced: naive CD4+ T cells from blood.

In DNA, the CDR3 is TGTGCCAGCACCCAAGCGAGTACTAGCGGGAAAGAGACCCAGTACTTC. It yields the protein CASTQASTSGKETQYF. The chain is built from TRBV28 and TRBJ2-5, with TRBD2 matching over 10 bases. V lost 7 bases, J lost 3 bases, and 11 bases stayed unmatched. The CDR3 length is 16 residues. The germline CDR1 and CDR2 sequences are MDHEN and SYDVKM.